The TCR beta chain under discussion was sequenced for a study of blood T cell repertoires in COVID-19. Study details: Italy, Spain and the United States were the sources of the convalescent and acute COVID-19 samples.

V was clipped by 0 bases and J by 9 bases; unmatched bases: 5. There are 15 residues in the CDR3. CDR1 is SGDLS, CDR2 YYNGEE, per germline. TCRdb keeps only in-frame clones here, not all; method: immunoSEQ multiplex PCR. The top ten clones hold 0.65% to 0.9% of a sample with some 260,000 clones, 88% of them seen once. The chain uses TRBV9 and TRBJ2-6; the match to TRBD2 covers 8 bases. Sequencing was carried out using peripheral blood. The origin of this receptor is a woman aged 25 to 39 with acute or convalescent COVID-19. CDR3 bases: TGTGCCAGCAGCGTAGACCTAGCGGGTCACAACGTCCTGACTTTC. It specifies CASSVDLAGHNVLTF.